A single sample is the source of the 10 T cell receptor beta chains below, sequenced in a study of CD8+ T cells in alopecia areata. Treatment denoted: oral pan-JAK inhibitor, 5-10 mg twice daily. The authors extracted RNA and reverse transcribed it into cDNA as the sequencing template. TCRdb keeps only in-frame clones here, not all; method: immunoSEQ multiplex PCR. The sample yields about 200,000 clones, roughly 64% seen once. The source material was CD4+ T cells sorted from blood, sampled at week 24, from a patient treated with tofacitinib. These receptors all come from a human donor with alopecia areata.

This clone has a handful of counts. The CDR3 sequence is CASSRYRGATEAFF. The CDR3 DNA is TGCGCCAGCAGCCGATACCGGGGAGCCACTGAAGCTTTCTTT. The chain recombines TRBV4-1 with TRBJ1-1; D remains ambiguous. Germline CDR1 MGHRA, CDR2 YSYEKL. With 4 bases removed from V and 4 bases from J, the gap between germline ends came to 13 bases. The CDR3 loop spans 14 amino acids.

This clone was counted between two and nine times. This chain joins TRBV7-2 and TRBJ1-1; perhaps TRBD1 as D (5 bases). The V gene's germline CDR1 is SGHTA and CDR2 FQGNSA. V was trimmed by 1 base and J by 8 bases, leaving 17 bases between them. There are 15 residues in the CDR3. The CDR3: CASSLVRQGIREAFF. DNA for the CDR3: TGTGCCAGCAGCTTAGTTAGGCAGGGCATACGCGAAGCTTTCTTT.

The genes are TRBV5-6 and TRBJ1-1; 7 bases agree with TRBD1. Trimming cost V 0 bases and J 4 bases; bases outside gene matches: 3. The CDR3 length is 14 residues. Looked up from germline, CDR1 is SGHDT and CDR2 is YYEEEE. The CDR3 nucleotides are TGTGCCAGCAGCTTGGGACAGGGTACCACTGAAGCTTTCTTT. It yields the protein CASSLGQGTTEAFF.

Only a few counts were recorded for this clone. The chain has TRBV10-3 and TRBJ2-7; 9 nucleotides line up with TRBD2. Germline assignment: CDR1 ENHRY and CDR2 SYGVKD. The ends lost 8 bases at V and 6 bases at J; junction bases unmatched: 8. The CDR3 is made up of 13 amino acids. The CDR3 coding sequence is TGTGCCATCCAAATAGCGGGAGCATCCGAGCAGTACTTC. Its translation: CAIQIAGASEQYF.

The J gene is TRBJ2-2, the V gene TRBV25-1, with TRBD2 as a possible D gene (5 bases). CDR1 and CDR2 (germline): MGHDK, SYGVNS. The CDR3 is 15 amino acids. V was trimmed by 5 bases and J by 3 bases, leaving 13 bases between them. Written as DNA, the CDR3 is TGTGCCAGCAGTTTCAGCGGTCTACACACCGGGGAGCTGTTTTTT. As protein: CASSFSGLHTGELFF. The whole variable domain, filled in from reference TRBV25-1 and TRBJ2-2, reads EADIYQTPRYLVIGTGKKITLECSQTMGHDKMYWYQQDPGMELHLIHYSYGVNSTEKGDLSSESTVSRIRTEHFPLTLESARPSHTSQYLCASSFSGLHTGELFFGEGSRLTVL.

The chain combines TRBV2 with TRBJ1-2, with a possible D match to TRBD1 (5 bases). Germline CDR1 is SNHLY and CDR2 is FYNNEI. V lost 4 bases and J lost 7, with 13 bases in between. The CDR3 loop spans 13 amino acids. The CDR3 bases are TGTGCCAGCAGTGGTCAGGGAGGAGTTGGCTACACCTTC. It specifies CASSGQGGVGYTF.

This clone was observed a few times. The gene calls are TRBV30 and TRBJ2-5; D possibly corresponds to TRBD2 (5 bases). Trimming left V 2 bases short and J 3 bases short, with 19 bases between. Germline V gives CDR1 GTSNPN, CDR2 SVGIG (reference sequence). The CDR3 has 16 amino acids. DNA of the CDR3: TGTGCCTGGAGTTCCCCTTTGTGGAGCGGCAAAGAGACCCAGTACTTC. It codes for CAWSSPLWSGKETQYF.

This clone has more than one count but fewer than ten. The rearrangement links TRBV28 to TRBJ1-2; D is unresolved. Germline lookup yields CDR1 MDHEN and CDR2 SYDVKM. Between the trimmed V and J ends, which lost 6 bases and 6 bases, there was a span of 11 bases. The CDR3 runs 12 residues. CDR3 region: CASSRRRDGYTF. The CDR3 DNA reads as TGTGCCAGCAGCCGACGGAGGGATGGCTACACCTTC.

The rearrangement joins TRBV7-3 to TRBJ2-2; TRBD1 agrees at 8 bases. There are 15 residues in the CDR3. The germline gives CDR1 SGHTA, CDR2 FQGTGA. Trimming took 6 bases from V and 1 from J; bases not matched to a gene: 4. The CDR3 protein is CASSQDRVNTGELFF. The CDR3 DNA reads TGTGCCAGCAGTCAGGACAGGGTGAACACCGGGGAGCTGTTTTTT.

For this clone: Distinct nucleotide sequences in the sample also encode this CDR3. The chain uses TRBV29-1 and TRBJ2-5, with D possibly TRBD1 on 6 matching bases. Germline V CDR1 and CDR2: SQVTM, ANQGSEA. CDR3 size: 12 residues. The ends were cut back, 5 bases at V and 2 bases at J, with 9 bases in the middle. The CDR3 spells CSVSGQQETQYF. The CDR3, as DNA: TGCAGCGTTTCCGGACAGCAAGAGACCCAGTACTTC.